This T cell receptor (beta chain) appears in the sequencing data of a study of cytomegalovirus exposure and HLA in healthy donors. The V gene end was trimmed by 4 bases and the J gene end by 3 bases; junction bases not matched to a gene: 5. Germline V gene sequence: CDR1 LGHNA, CDR2 YNFKEQ. The CDR3 spans 14 residues. TCRdb's table, derived via immunoSEQ multiplex PCR, lists solely in-frame clones and lacks some. This table holds some 170,000 clones, around 96% found once. The TCR originated in a woman in her late teens or twenties in good health and CMV-seronegative. The sequenced sample was PBMCs. The rearrangement links TRBV4-2 to TRBJ1-2; TRBD1 matches 7 bases. CDR3 in DNA: TGTGCCAGCAGCCGACCAGGGACAGACTATGGCTACACCTTC. Its translation is CASSRPGTDYGYTF.